This TCR beta chain was retrieved from a study of prognosis after radiotherapy for stage I lung cancer. CT and PET/CT found no node involvement in any patient, and none had received chemotherapy or radiotherapy before or had other malignancies. This clonotype occurred many times. The target antigen is unknown. CDR1 is SNHLY, CDR2 FYNNEI, per germline. The CDR3 consists of 14 residues. Trimming pared 7 bases from V and 0 bases from J, leaving 10 bases between. Genomic DNA served as the source from which two-round multiplex PCR generated TCR beta CDR3 amplicons. Amplification in first-round PCR relied on primers specific to each TRBV and TRBJ gene. Each CDR3 protein gets one entry after TCRdb re-called the multiplex PCR reads with MiXCR. The data show almost 40,000 distinct CDR3 sequences, roughly 25% seen once. Findings and caveats of the study: Patients who went on to get distant metastases had lower Shannon entropy after stereotactic body radiation therapy.

The TCR comes from a donor aged 50 or older with non-small cell lung cancer. The J gene is TRBJ1-5, the V gene TRBV2; D ambiguous. Sequencing used PBMCs, obtained before or after stereotactic body radiation therapy (not recorded which). The CDR3: CASKLEFSNQPQHF. In DNA form, the CDR3 reads TGTGCCAGCAAACTGGAGTTTAGCAATCAGCCCCAGCATTTT.